This T cell receptor beta chain originates from a study of CD8 T cells in Susac syndrome. This clonotype was seen once. It was with random hexamers that 0.5 to 1 ug RNA was reverse transcribed. One entry per CDR3 protein results from TCRdb running MiXCR on the immunoSEQ multiplex PCR reads. The table includes some 260,000 distinct CDR3 sequences, 90% to 95% detected once. The length of the CDR3 is 14 residues. V lost 6 bases and J lost 3, with 14 bases in between. The source of this sequence is a human donor with multiple sclerosis. Sequencing was carried out using CD4+ T cells from PBMCs. This chain uses TRBV12-3 or TRBV12-4 with TRBJ1-1; D is undetermined. The CDR3 reads CASRQTLRDTEAFF. As DNA, the CDR3 is TGTGCCAGCAGGCAGACATTACGGGACACTGAAGCTTTCTTT.